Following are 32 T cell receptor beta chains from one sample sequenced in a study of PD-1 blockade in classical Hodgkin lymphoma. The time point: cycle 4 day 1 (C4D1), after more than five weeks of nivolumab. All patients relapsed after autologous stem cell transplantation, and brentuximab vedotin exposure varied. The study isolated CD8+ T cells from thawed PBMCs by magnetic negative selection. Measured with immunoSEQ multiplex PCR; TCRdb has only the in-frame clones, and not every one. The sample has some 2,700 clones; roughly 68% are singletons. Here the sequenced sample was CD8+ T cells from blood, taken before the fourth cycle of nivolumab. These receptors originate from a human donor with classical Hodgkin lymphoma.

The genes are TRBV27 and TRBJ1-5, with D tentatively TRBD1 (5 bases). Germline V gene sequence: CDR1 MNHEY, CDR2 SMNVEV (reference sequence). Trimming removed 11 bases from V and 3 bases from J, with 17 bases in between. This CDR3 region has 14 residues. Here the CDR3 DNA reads TGTGCCTCTCACCCCACAGGAAACAATCAGCCCCAGCATTTT. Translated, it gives CASHPTGNNQPQHF.

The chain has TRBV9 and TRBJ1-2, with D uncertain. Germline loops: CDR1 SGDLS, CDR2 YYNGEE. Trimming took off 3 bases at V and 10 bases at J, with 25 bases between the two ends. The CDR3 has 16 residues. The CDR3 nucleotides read TGTGCCAGCAGCGCTGGGATCTCTGAGGCCGGGGATGACTACACCTTC. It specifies CASSAGISEAGDDYTF.

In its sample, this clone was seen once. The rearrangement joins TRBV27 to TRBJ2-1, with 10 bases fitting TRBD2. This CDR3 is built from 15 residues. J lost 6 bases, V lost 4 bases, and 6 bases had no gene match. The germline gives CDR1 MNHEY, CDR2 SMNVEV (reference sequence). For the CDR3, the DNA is TGTGCCAGCAGTTACGGACTAGCGGCCTCCAATGAGCAGTTCTTC. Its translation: CASSYGLAASNEQFF.

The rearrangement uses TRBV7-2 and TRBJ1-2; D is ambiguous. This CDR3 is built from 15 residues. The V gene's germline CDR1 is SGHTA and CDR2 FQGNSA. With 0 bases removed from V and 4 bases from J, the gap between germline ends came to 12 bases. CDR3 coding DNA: TGTGCCAGCAGCTTAGCGCCAACAGCCCCCTATGGCTACACCTTC. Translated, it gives CASSLAPTAPYGYTF.

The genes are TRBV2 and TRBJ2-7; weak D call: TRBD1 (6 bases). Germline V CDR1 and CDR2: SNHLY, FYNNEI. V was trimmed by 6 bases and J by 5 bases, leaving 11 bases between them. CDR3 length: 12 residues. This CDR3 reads CASSSGEDEQYF. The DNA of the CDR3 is TGTGCCAGCAGCTCAGGGGAAGACGAGCAGTACTTC. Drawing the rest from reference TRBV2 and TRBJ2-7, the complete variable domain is EPEVTQTPSHQVTQMGQEVILRCVPISNHLYFYWYRQILGQKVEFLVSFYNNEISEKSEIFDDQFSVERPDGSNFTLKIRSTKLEDSAMYFCASSSGEDEQYFGPGTRLTVT.

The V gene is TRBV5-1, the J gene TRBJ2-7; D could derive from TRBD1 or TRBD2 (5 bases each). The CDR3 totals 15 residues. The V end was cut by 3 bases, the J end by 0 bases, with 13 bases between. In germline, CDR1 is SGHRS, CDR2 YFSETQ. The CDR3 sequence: CASSSGPDSSYEQYF. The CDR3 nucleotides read TGCGCCAGCAGCTCGGGACCCGACAGCTCCTACGAGCAGTACTTC.

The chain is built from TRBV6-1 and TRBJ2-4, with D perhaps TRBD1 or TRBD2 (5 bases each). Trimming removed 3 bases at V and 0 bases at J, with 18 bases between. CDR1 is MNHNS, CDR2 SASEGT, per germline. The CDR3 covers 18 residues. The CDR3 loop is CASSEGVFLGEAKNIQYF. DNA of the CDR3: TGTGCCAGCAGTGAGGGGGTTTTTCTGGGAGAAGCCAAAAACATTCAGTACTTC.

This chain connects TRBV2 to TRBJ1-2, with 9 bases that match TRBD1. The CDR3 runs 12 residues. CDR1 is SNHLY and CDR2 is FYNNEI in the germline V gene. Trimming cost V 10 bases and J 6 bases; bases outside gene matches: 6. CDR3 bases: TGTGCCACCCAACAGGGGGCAGATGGCTACACCTTC. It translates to CATQQGADGYTF.

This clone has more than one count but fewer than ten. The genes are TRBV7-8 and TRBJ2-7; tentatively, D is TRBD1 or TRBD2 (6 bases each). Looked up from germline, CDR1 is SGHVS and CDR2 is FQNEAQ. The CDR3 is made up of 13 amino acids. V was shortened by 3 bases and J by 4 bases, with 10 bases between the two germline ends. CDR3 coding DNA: TGTGCCAGCAGCTTTGGGGGGCTATACGAGCAGTACTTC. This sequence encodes CASSFGGLYEQYF.

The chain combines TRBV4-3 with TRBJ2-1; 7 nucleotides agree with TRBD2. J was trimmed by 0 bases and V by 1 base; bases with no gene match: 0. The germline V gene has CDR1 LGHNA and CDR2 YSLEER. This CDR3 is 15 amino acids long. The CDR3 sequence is CASSQAGGSYNEQFF. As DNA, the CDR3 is TGCGCCAGCAGCCAAGCGGGGGGCTCCTACAATGAGCAGTTCTTC.

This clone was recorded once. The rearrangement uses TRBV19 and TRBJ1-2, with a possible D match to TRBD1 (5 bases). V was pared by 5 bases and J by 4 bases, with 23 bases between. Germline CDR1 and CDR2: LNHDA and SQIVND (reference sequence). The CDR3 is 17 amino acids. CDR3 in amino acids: CASSAKFRDVLLYGYTF. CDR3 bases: TGTGCCAGTAGTGCAAAGTTCCGGGACGTTCTCCTCTATGGCTACACCTTC. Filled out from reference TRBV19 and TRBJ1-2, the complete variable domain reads DGGITQSPKYLFRKEGQNVTLSCEQNLNHDAMYWYRQDPGQGLRLIYYSQIVNDFQKGDIAEGYSVSREKKESFPLTVTSAQKNPTAFYLCASSAKFRDVLLYGYTFGSGTRLTVV.

CDR3 in DNA: TGTGCCAGCAGCCCCGGACTCTATGGCTACACCTTC. Its protein is CASSPGLYGYTF. This sequence joins TRBV11-3 and TRBJ1-2; D gene unclear. Trimming shortened V by 5 bases and J by 4 bases, and 8 bases separated the two germline ends. CDR1 SGHNT and CDR2 YENEEA come from the germline V gene. This CDR3 has 12 residues. Full variable domain (remainder filled in from reference TRBV11-3 and TRBJ1-2): EAGVVQSPRYKIIEKKQPVAFWCNPISGHNTLYWYLQNLGQGPELLIRYENEEAVDDSQLPKDRFSAERLKGVDSTLKIQPAELGDSAVYLCASSPGLYGYTFGSGTRLTVV.

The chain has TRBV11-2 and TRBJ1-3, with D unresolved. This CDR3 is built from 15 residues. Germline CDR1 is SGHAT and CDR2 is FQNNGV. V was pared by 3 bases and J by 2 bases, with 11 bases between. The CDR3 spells CASSFSIAAGNTIYF. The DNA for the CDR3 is TGTGCCAGCAGCTTTTCAATTGCCGCTGGAAACACCATATATTTT.

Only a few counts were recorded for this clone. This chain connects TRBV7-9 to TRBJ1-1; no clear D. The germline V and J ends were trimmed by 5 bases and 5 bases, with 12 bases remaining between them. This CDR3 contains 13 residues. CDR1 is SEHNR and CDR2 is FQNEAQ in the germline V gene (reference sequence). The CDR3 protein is CASSQNDETEAFF. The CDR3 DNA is TGTGCCAGCAGCCAAAATGACGAGACTGAAGCTTTCTTT.

The CDR3 sequence: CASSPRETSADTQYF. The CDR3 coding sequence is TGTGCCAGCAGCCCCAGGGAAACCTCCGCAGATACGCAGTATTTT. The gene calls are TRBV7-5 and TRBJ2-3; the table's D call of TRBD1 was not tested on the DNA. TRBV7-5 is a recognized pseudogene. The CDR3 runs to 15 residues.

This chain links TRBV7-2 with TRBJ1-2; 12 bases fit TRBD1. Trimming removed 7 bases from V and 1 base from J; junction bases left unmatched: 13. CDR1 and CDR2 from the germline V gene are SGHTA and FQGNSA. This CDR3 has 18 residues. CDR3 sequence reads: CASIEVTGTGGHNYGYTF. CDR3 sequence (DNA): TGTGCCAGCATCGAAGTCACCGGGACAGGGGGCCATAACTATGGCTACACCTTC.

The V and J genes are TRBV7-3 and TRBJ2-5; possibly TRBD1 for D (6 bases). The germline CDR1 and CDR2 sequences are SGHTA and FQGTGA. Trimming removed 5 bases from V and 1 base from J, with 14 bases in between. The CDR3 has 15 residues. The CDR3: CASSVQGQTQETQYF. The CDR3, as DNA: TGTGCCAGCAGCGTCCAGGGACAAACCCAAGAGACCCAGTACTTC.

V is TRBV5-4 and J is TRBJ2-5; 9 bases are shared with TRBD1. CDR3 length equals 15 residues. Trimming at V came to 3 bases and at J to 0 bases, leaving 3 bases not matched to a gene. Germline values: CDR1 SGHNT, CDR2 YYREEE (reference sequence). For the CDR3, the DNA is TGTGCCAGCAGCTGGGACAGGGACCACCAAGAGACCCAGTACTTC. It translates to CASSWDRDHQETQYF.

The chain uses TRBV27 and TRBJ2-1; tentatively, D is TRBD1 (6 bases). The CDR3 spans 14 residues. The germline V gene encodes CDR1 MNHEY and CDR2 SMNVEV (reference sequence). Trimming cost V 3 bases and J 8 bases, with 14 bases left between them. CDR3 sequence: CASSLYRASDEQFF. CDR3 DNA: TGTGCCAGCAGTTTGTACAGGGCGAGCGATGAGCAGTTCTTC.

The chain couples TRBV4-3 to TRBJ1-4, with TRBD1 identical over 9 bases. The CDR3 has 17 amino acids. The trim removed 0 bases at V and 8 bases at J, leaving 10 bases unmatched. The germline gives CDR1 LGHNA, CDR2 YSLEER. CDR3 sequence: CASSQDHLGTGLEKLFF. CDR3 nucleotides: TGCGCCAGCAGCCAAGACCATCTCGGGACAGGGTTGGAAAAACTGTTTTTT.

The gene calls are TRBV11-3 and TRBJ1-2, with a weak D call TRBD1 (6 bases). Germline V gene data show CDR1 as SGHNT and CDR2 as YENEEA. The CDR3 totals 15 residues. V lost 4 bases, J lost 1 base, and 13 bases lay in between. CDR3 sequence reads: CASSSRQARNYGYTF. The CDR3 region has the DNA TGTGCCAGCAGCTCCCGACAGGCCCGTAACTATGGCTACACCTTC.

The CDR3 DNA follows: TGTGCCAGCAGCGTCGGGGACCTCAGAGACCTGACTTTC. This sequence encodes CASSVGDLRDLTF. This sequence joins TRBV9 and TRBJ2-6, with D possibly called TRBD1 or TRBD2 (5 bases each). CDR3 length equals 13 residues. Germline V lookup: CDR1 SGDLS, CDR2 YYNGEE. The ends were cut back, 2 bases at V and 15 bases at J, with 15 bases in the middle.

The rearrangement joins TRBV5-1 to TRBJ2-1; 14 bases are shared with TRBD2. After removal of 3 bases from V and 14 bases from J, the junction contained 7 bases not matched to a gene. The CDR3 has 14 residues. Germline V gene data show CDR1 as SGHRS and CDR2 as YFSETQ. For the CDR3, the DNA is TGCGCCAGCAGCTGGACTAGCGGGGGGTCGCAGGAGTTCTTC. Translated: CASSWTSGGSQEFF. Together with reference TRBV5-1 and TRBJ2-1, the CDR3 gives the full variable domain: KAGVTQTPRYLIKTRGQQVTLSCSPISGHRSVSWYQQTPGQGLQFLFEYFSETQRNKGNFPGRFSGRQFSNSRSEMNVSTLELGDSALYLCASSWTSGGSQEFFGPGTRLTVL.

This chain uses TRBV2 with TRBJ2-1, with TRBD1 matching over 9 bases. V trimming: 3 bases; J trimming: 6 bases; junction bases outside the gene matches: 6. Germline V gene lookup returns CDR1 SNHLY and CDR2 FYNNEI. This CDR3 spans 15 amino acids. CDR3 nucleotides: TGTGCCAGCAGTGAGTGGGACAGGGCTCTCAATGAGCAGTTCTTC. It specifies CASSEWDRALNEQFF.

The CDR3 DNA reads as TGTGCCAGCAGCGAAGCGGGGGGGCACGATGAGCAGTTCTTC. Translation gives CASSEAGGHDEQFF. The chain has TRBV7-8 and TRBJ2-1, with TRBD2 matching over 10 bases. The CDR3 runs to 14 residues. Germline values: CDR1 SGHVS, CDR2 FQNEAQ. V shed 5 bases and J 8 bases; nucleotides not matched to a gene: 6.

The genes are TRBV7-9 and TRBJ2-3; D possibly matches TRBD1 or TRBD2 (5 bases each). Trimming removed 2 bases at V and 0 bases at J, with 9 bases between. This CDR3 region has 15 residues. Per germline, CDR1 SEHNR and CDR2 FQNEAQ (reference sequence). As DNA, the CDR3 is TGTGCCAGCAGCTTAATTGGGGACAGCACAGATACGCAGTATTTT. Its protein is CASSLIGDSTDTQYF.

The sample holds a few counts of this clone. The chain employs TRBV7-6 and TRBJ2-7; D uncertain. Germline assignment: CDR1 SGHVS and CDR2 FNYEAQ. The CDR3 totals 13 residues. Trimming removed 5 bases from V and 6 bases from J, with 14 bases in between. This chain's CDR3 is CASSPPGATEQYF. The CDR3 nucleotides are TGTGCCAGCAGCCCACCGGGTGCCACCGAGCAGTACTTC.

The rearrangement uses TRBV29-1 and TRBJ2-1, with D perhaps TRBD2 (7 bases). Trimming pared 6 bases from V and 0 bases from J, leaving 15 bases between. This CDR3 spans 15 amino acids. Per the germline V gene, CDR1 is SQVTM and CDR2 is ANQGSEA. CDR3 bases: TGCAGCGTAGACGGGGGGCCCAGCTCCTACAATGAGCAGTTCTTC. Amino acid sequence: CSVDGGPSSYNEQFF.

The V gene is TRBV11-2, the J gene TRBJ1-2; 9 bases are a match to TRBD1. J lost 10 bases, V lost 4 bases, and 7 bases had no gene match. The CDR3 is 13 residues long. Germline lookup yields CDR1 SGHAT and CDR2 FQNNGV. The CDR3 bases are TGTGCCAGCAGCTCTCATAGGACAGGGGACTACACCTTC. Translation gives CASSSHRTGDYTF.

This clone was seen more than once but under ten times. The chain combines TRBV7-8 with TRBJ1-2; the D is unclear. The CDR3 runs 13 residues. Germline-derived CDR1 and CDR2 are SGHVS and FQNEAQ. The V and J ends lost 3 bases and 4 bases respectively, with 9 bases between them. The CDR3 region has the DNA TGTGCCAGCAGCTTGGGCCGCAGCTATGGCTACACCTTC. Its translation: CASSLGRSYGYTF. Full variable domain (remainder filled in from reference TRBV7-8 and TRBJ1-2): GAGVSQSPRYKVAKRGQDVALRCDPISGHVSLFWYQQALGQGPEFLTYFQNEAQLDKSGLPSDRFFAERPEGSVSTLKIQRTQQEDSAVYLCASSLGRSYGYTFGSGTRLTVV.

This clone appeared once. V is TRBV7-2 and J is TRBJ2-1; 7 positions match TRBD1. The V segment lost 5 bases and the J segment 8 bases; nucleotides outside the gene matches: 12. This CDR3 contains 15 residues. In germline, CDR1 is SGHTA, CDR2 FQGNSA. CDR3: CASSTDRVPVHEQFF. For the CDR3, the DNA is TGTGCCAGCAGCACCGACAGGGTTCCTGTCCATGAGCAGTTCTTC.

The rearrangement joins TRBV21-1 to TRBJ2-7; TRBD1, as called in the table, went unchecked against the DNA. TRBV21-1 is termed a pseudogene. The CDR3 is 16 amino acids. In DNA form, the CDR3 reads TGTGCCAGCAGCAAAGAGATAAGGTACCGGGACACAGGGCAGTACTTC. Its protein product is CASSKEIRYRDTGQYF.